Shown below are 10 T cell receptor beta chains from a single sample sequenced in a study of T cells in Graves' hyperthyroidism and ophthalmopathy. Amplification of TCR beta CDR3 regions used RNA as the template. Carried out on the TCR CDR3, a first-round RT-PCR used the HTBI primer set. TCRdb re-called the multiplex PCR reads with MiXCR, one entry per CDR3 protein. The sample consists of about 520,000 distinct CDR3 sequences, less than 25% of them appearing once. Sample: blood. The receptors were gathered from a man between 18 and 35 years old with Graves' hyperthyroidism.

This clonotype was counted only a few times. One end of the junction is discordant with germline, which a read error may explain. The J gene is TRBJ2-3, the V gene TRBV11-2; D perhaps matches TRBD2 (6 bases). The CDR3 sequence is 14 residues long. The germline V gene encodes CDR1 SGHAT and CDR2 FQNNGV. The CDR3: CASSQISGETTQSF. The CDR3 DNA sequence: TGTGCCAGCAGCCAGATTAGCGGAGAAACGACGCAGTCTTTT.

On this clonotype: Given the absence of the conserved phenylalanine or tryptophan at the CDR3 end, a read error is likely. This chain links TRBV6-1 with TRBJ1-5, with TRBD1 as a possible D gene (5 bases). V lost 6 bases and J lost 6, with 9 bases in between. Germline V lookup: CDR1 MNHNS, CDR2 SASEGT. The CDR3 runs 12 residues. In nucleotides, the CDR3 is TGTGCCAGCAGCCAGGGTGGTCAGCCCCAGCATGTT. This codes for CASSQGGQPQHV.

The chain combines TRBV11-1 with TRBJ2-7; 9 positions agree with TRBD1. Per the germline V gene, CDR1 is SGHAT and CDR2 is FQDESV (reference sequence). V gave up 0 bases and J gave up 1 base; unmatched junction bases: 13. CDR3 size: 19 residues. CDR3 sequence: CASSLALSKGQGISYEQYF. The CDR3 bases are TGTGCCAGCAGCTTAGCGCTATCAAAAGGACAGGGGATTTCCTACGAGCAGTACTTC.

There are many counts of this clonotype. The chain carries TRBV12-3 or TRBV12-4 and TRBJ1-5; D is uncertain. The CDR3 sequence is 15 residues long. The V gene lost 1 base and the J gene lost 7 bases, with 14 bases spanning the gap. DNA for the CDR3: TGTGCCAGCAGTTTAGGTGCGGGGAAAGGGCAGCCCCAGCATTTT. Translating gives CASSLGAGKGQPQHF.

The sample holds many counts of this clonotype. The J gene is TRBJ1-1, the V gene TRBV12-3 or TRBV12-4, with 9 bases that match TRBD1. There are 14 residues in the CDR3. Trimming took 5 bases from V and 6 from J; bases not matched to a gene: 7. The CDR3 nucleotides are TGTGCCAGCAGTCACAGGGGGCGCGGGCCTGAAGCTTTCTTT. Protein product: CASSHRGRGPEAFF.

The sample holds many counts of this clonotype. The V gene is TRBV5-6, the J gene TRBJ2-5; no clear D gene. Trimming left V 0 bases short and J 3 bases short, with 6 bases between. The CDR3 consists of 13 residues. The germline V gene encodes CDR1 SGHDT and CDR2 YYEEEE. CDR3 coding DNA: TGTGCCAGCAGCTTGGTGATCGAAGAGACCCAGTACTTC. It yields the protein CASSLVIEETQYF.

This chain uses TRBV6-1 with TRBJ2-7; the match to TRBD1 covers 9 bases. V dropped 1 base and J dropped 6; count of bases not matched to a gene: 7. Germline V lookup: CDR1 MNHNS, CDR2 SASEGT. This CDR3 comprises 15 residues. The CDR3 protein is CASSEGTGASGEQYF. Here the CDR3 DNA reads TGTGCCAGCAGTGAAGGGACAGGGGCTTCGGGCGAGCAGTACTTC.

In its sample, this clonotype was seen many times. The rearrangement links TRBV5-6 to TRBJ2-5; no definite D call. V dropped 0 bases and J dropped 2 bases, with 2 bases sitting between them. Per the germline V gene, CDR1 is SGHDT and CDR2 is YYEEEE. This CDR3 has 12 amino acids. CDR3 region: CASSLAQETQYF. In nucleotides, the CDR3 is TGTGCCAGCAGCTTGGCGCAAGAGACCCAGTACTTC.

The gene calls are TRBV28 and TRBJ1-5, with D hard to call. The CDR3 runs 14 residues. Germline CDR1 is MDHEN and CDR2 is SYDVKM. The V end was cut by 5 bases, the J end by 2 bases, with 10 bases between. The CDR3 bases are TGTGCCAGCAGTACAACACCAGGCAATCAGCCCCAGCATTTT. Translated, it gives CASSTTPGNQPQHF.

This clonotype was picked up many times. The chain employs TRBV12-3 or TRBV12-4 and TRBJ1-2; possible D gene TRBD1, 6 bases. V lost 3 bases to trimming and J lost 6 bases, with 8 bases between them. The CDR3 sequence is 12 residues long. The CDR3 DNA sequence: TGTGCCAGCAGTTTGGGGGGGCATGGCTACACCTTC. Protein: CASSLGGHGYTF.